This T cell receptor beta chain was found in a study of T-cell memory formation after mild COVID-19. Study in general: Largely, the TCR clusters proved donor specific.

Libraries for TCRalpha and TCRbeta carried sample barcodes and unique molecular identifiers via 5'RACE. MiXCR, applied by TCRdb to the 5' RACE reads, yields one record per CDR3 protein. In the table there are hundreds of thousands of distinct CDR3 sequences, about 20% of which are singletons. This clonotype was counted only a few times. V was shortened by 4 bases and J by 0 bases, with 13 bases between the two germline ends. The CDR3 contains 16 residues. Germline V gene data show CDR1 as SEHNR and CDR2 as FQNEAQ (reference sequence). The J gene is TRBJ2-1, the V gene TRBV7-9; a weak D match, TRBD2 (5 bases). The clonotype originates from an adult woman who had mild COVID-19 (a few samples of this study predate the infection). Cell type and time point are not known. The sequenced material came from PBMCs or a T cell subset sorted from them (not recorded which). The CDR3 protein is CASSSLAPPSYNEQFF. The CDR3 nucleotides are TGTGCCAGCAGCTCTTTAGCGCCTCCCTCCTACAATGAGCAGTTCTTC.